This entry describes one T cell receptor (beta chain). The data originate from a study of blood T cell repertoires in COVID-19. TCRdb's table, derived via immunoSEQ multiplex PCR, lists solely in-frame clones and lacks some. The sample includes approximately 320,000 clones, roughly 85% of them seen just once. This receptor was identified in a human donor in a cohort sampled during active COVID-19. Sequencing was carried out using peripheral blood.

The CDR3 loop reads CSAGDQPQHF. The CDR3 nucleotides read TGCAGTGCAGGGGATCAGCCCCAGCATTTT. The chain links TRBV20-1 to TRBJ1-5; possibly TRBD1 for D (5 bases). The CDR3 has 10 amino acids. Between the trimmed V and J ends, which lost 6 bases and 5 bases, there was a span of 5 bases. From germline, CDR1 is DFQATT and CDR2 SNEGSKA (reference sequence).